The clone carrying this T cell receptor beta chain was counted between two and nine times. Its specificity is unknown. This record belongs to a study of blood T cells in healthy people across ages. The overall study: With template switching, about one barcoded beta molecule was captured per two T cells. Study observations and caveats: Unknown donor CMV status possibly confounded expanded clonotype changes.

Per the germline V gene, CDR1 is SGDLS and CDR2 is YYNGEE. Trimming removed 3 bases at V and 0 bases at J, with 6 bases between. The CDR3 loop spans 14 amino acids. Donors were systemically healthy Caucasian individuals from Russia aged roughly 6 to 100 years. For the second PCR, which ran for 7 to 11 cycles, a sample-barcoded 5' primer and a J-beta primer mix were used. A template-switch adaptor containing 12 random nucleotides labeled each cDNA molecule. TCRdb itself ran the 5' RACE reads through MiXCR, one entry per CDR3 protein. The sample records some 1.7 million distinct CDR3 sequences, 25% to 30% being singletons.

Source material: blood. The chain combines TRBV9 with TRBJ1-4; D unclear. The receptor comes from a woman in her thirties in good health. In nucleotides, the CDR3 is TGTGCCAGCAGCGCCGATGCAACTAATGAAAAACTGTTTTTT. This translates into CASSADATNEKLFF.